These T cell receptor beta chains were read from a single sample in a study of cytomegalovirus exposure and HLA in healthy donors. Data came from immunoSEQ multiplex PCR; TCRdb stores just in-frame clones and leaves some out. The data show tens of thousands of clones, roughly two thirds seen once. The material sequenced was PBMCs. The receptor source for this set is a woman in her forties or fifties in good health and CMV-seropositive. Each CDR3 is given with its conserved first and last residue. Fields, in order: clone size, J gene, D gene, V gene, CDR3 protein, CDR3 DNA. The D gene is left open where the match is weak. Some rows mark clone size as missing; the rest say once, few, many or name a class of expanded clone.

>.|TRBJ2-1|.|TRBV11-2
CASSLSGPGQGLGNEQFF
TGTGCCAGCAGCTTATCCGGCCCTGGGCAGGGGCTTGGGAATGAGCAGTTCTTC
>few|TRBJ1-6|.|TRBV5-8
CASRPSIYRDNKPLHF
TGTGCCAGCAGGCCTTCGATTTACCGGGACAATAAACCCCTCCACTTT
>.|TRBJ2-5|TRBD1|TRBV5-4
CASSLGRTGGGEETQYF
TGTGCCAGCAGCTTGGGTAGGACAGGGGGCGGAGAAGAGACCCAGTACTTC
>.|TRBJ1-2|TRBD1|TRBV9
CASSVARQGKGGYTF
TGTGCCAGCAGCGTAGCGAGACAGGGGAAGGGGGGCTACACCTTC
>.|TRBJ2-2|TRBD1|TRBV4-1
CASRYPGTGGSGELFF
TGCGCCAGCAGATACCCCGGGACAGGGGGCTCTGGGGAGCTGTTTTTT
>.|TRBJ2-4|.|TRBV28
CASTQGALAKNIQYF
TGTGCCAGCACGCAAGGAGCGCTAGCCAAAAACATTCAGTACTTC
>.|TRBJ1-5|.|TRBV19
CASSKGALTNQPQHF
TGTGCCAGTAGTAAAGGGGCGCTGACCAATCAGCCCCAGCATTTT
>.|TRBJ1-4|TRBD1|TRBV5-4
CASSGGQGGEKLFF
TGTGCCAGCAGCGGAGGACAGGGGGGAGAAAAACTGTTTTTT
>.|TRBJ2-1|TRBD1|TRBV29-1
CSVEGDRGHGEQFF
TGCAGCGTGGAGGGGGACAGGGGGCACGGTGAGCAGTTCTTC
>.|TRBJ1-6|.|TRBV10-1
CAIFQWRENSPLHF
TGCGCCATCTTTCAGTGGAGGGAAAATTCACCCCTCCACTTT
>.|TRBJ1-3|.|TRBV7-6
CASSLDAGSGNTIYF
TGTGCCAGCAGCTTAGACGCAGGCTCTGGAAACACCATATATTTT
>few|TRBJ1-5|.|TRBV28
CAAGDDQPQHF
TGTGCCGCAGGGGACGATCAGCCCCAGCATTTT
>.|TRBJ1-2|.|TRBV6-6
CASSSGHVNYGYTF
TGTGCCAGCAGTTCAGGACACGTCAACTATGGCTACACCTTC
>medium-sized|TRBJ1-4|.|TRBV28
CASSLAEMRALNEKLFF
TGTGCCAGCAGTTTAGCGGAGATGCGGGCCCTGAATGAAAAACTGTTTTTT
>.|TRBJ2-7|TRBD1|TRBV9
CASSEGQGYEQYF
TGTGCCAGCAGCGAGGGACAGGGCTACGAGCAGTACTTC
>.|TRBJ1-1|TRBD1|TRBV19
CASRDRVLVSGTEAFF
TGTGCCAGTAGGGACAGGGTTCTAGTCTCCGGGACTGAAGCTTTCTTT
>.|TRBJ1-2|TRBD1|TRBV2
CASSNGQGGYGYTF
TGTGCCAGCAGTAATGGACAGGGAGGCTATGGCTACACCTTC
>.|TRBJ2-1|TRBD1|TRBV27
CASSLGTGGYNEQFF
TGTGCCAGCAGTTTGGGGACAGGGGGCTACAATGAGCAGTTCTTC
>.|TRBJ1-4|.|TRBV11-2
CASSGPTNEKLFF
TGTGCCAGCAGCGGGCCAACTAATGAAAAACTGTTTTTT
>.|TRBJ2-7|.|TRBV27
CASSSQTGYEQYF
TGTGCCAGCAGTAGCCAGACGGGTTACGAGCAGTACTTC
>once|TRBJ1-1|.|TRBV6-6
CASSLQGGGTEAFF
TGTGCCAGCAGTTTACAGGGAGGGGGAACTGAAGCTTTCTTT
>.|TRBJ1-3|.|TRBV19
CASSDNRLAAGNTIYF
TGTGCCAGCTCCGACAATCGGCTAGCTGCTGGAAACACCATATATTTT
>.|TRBJ2-3|.|TRBV29-1
CSDWKEGTDTQYF
TGCAGCGACTGGAAGGAGGGCACAGATACGCAGTATTTT
>.|TRBJ2-5|.|TRBV5-1
CASGWGPEGETQYF
TGCGCCAGCGGGTGGGGTCCCGAGGGAGAGACCCAGTACTTC
>.|TRBJ1-1|.|TRBV10-3
CAISGGGERTEAFF
TGTGCCATCAGTGGGGGAGGGGAAAGGACTGAAGCTTTCTTT
>.|TRBJ2-3|TRBD2|TRBV4-2
CASSQGSTGGGTDTQYF
TGTGCCAGCAGCCAAGGGAGTACGGGGGGGGGCACAGATACGCAGTATTTT
>few|TRBJ2-1|.|TRBV7-8
CASRFGGHNEQFF
TGTGCCAGCAGGTTCGGGGGGCACAATGAGCAGTTCTTC
>few|TRBJ1-2|TRBD1|TRBV2
CASSVDRLYGYTF
TGTGCCAGCAGTGTGGACAGGCTCTATGGCTACACCTTC
>.|TRBJ2-2|TRBD2|TRBV19
CASSLGAGVLTGELFF
TGTGCCAGTAGCCTCGGGGCGGGGGTCCTCACCGGGGAGCTGTTTTTT
>.|TRBJ2-2|TRBD2|TRBV5-1
CASSKGLAGGLELFF
TGCGCCAGCAGCAAAGGACTAGCGGGGGGCCTAGAGCTATTTTTT
>.|TRBJ2-2|TRBD1|TRBV5-1
CASSPLTGDPNTGELFF
TGCGCCAGCAGCCCCCTGACAGGGGACCCGAACACCGGGGAGCTGTTTTTT
>once|TRBJ2-1|TRBD2|TRBV28
CASSLRTSGIKNIQFF
TGTGCCAGCAGTTTGAGGACTAGCGGAATAAAAAACATTCAGTTCTTC
>few|TRBJ1-1|.|TRBV4-1
CASSHGRGAFF
TGCGCCAGCAGCCACGGACGAGGGGCTTTCTTT
>.|TRBJ1-1|TRBD1|TRBV19
CASSIKPGTGRVAFF
TGTGCCAGTAGTATAAAACCCGGGACAGGGAGGGTAGCTTTCTTT
>once|TRBJ1-2|TRBD1|TRBV28
CASSDRGNYGYTF
TGTGCCAGCAGTGACAGGGGTAACTATGGCTACACCTTC
>.|TRBJ1-2|.|TRBV9
CASSVARSNYGYTF
TGTGCCAGCAGCGTAGCCAGGTCTAACTATGGCTACACCTTC
>.|TRBJ1-4|.|TRBV5-1
CASSLRGEKLFF
TGCGCCAGCAGCTTGCGGGGTGAAAAACTGTTTTTT
>once|TRBJ1-1|TRBD1|TRBV19
CASSLGQLNTEAFF
TGTGCCAGTAGTTTGGGACAGCTGAACACTGAAGCTTTCTTT
>.|TRBJ1-3|.|TRBV15
CATSRVRRQVSSGNTIYF
TGTGCCACCAGCAGAGTGAGGCGACAGGTCTCCTCTGGAAACACCATATATTTT
>.|TRBJ2-7|TRBD1|TRBV10-2
CASSDRGIHEQYF
TGCGCCAGCAGTGACAGGGGGATTCACGAGCAGTACTTC
>.|TRBJ2-2|TRBD2|TRBV29-1
CSAKKAGGAGELFF
TGCAGCGCCAAGAAAGCGGGGGGCGCCGGGGAGCTGTTTTTT
>.|TRBJ1-2|.|TRBV5-1
CASSLEEGYGYTF
TGCGCCAGCAGCTTGGAGGAGGGGTATGGCTACACCTTC
>.|TRBJ1-3|.|TRBV5-6
CASSLANSGNTIYF
TGTGCCAGCAGCTTAGCTAACTCTGGAAACACCATATATTTT
>.|TRBJ1-1|.|TRBV5-1
CASSLGVENTEAFF
TGCGCCAGCAGCCTAGGTGTGGAGAACACTGAAGCTTTCTTT
>.|TRBJ1-4|TRBD1|TRBV19
CASSMGTGVNEKLFF
TGTGCCAGTAGTATGGGTACAGGGGTTAATGAAAAACTGTTTTTT
>.|TRBJ2-4|TRBD2|TRBV10-1
CASNLGLAGASAKNIQYF
TGCGCCAGCAATCTAGGACTAGCGGGGGCCTCAGCCAAAAACATTCAGTACTTC
>.|TRBJ2-5|.|TRBV9
CASSPGQIQETQYF
TGTGCCAGCAGCCCCGGACAGATTCAAGAGACCCAGTACTTC
>.|TRBJ1-1|TRBD1|TRBV6-4
CASSDGTGGRTEAFF
TGTGCCAGCAGTGACGGGACAGGGGGAAGGACTGAAGCTTTCTTT
>.|TRBJ2-3|.|TRBV7-9
CASSYHGLLEDTQYF
TGTGCCAGCAGCTATCACGGACTCCTTGAAGATACGCAGTATTTT
>.|TRBJ2-1|.|TRBV27
CASSGVAGGLDEQFF
TGTGCCAGCAGCGGGGTGGCCGGAGGCCTGGACGAGCAGTTCTTC
>.|TRBJ1-3|.|TRBV27
CASSFSGSGNTIYF
TGTGCCAGCAGTTTCAGCGGATCTGGAAACACCATATATTTT
>.|TRBJ2-1|TRBD2|TRBV7-3
CASGPAAGGEQFF
TGTGCCAGCGGCCCCGCGGCGGGGGGTGAGCAGTTCTTC
>few|TRBJ2-2|.|TRBV9
CASSVASGLGTGELFF
TGTGCCAGCAGCGTAGCTTCAGGCTTAGGCACCGGGGAGCTGTTTTTT
>.|TRBJ2-1|.|TRBV10-2
CASSESGFSGLYHEQFF
TGCGCCAGCAGTGAAAGTGGGTTTTCCGGACTGTATCATGAGCAGTTCTTC
>.|TRBJ2-3|TRBD2|TRBV4-2
CASSQGLAGISGDTQYF
TGTGCCAGCAGCCAAGGACTAGCGGGGATCTCAGGGGATACGCAGTATTTT